What follows are 16 T cell receptor beta chains derived from one specimen sequenced in a study of T cell repertoires in cytomegalovirus infection. Their antigens are not known. Each CDR3 protein gets one entry after TCRdb re-called the reads with MiXCR. Of a few hundred thousand distinct CDR3 sequences listed, about 28% are singletons. The source was cultured PBMCs, collected from culture after CMV antigen stimulation. These receptors were taken from a human donor in good health (CMV status not recorded). Some clones in this sample may be carry-over from other donors' samples.

The chain is built from TRBV27 and TRBJ1-3; the match to TRBD1 covers 7 bases. The length of the CDR3 is 16 residues. V lost 3 bases to trimming and J lost 0 bases; unmatched junction nucleotides: 5. Germline CDR1 reads MNHEY; CDR2 reads SMNVEV (reference sequence). The CDR3 spells CASSLSGQTSGNTIYF. In DNA form, the CDR3 reads TGTGCCAGCAGTTTGTCGGGACAGACCTCTGGAAACACCATATATTTT.

The CDR3 reads CASSVGQTNSPLHF. The CDR3 region has the DNA TGTGCCAGCAGCGTCGGGCAGACTAATTCACCCCTCCACTTT. V is TRBV9 and J is TRBJ1-6; D gene ambiguous. The germline CDR1 and CDR2 sequences are SGDLS and YYNGEE. CDR3 length: 14 amino acids. V was pared by 2 bases and J by 6 bases, with 9 bases between. The variable domain in full, completed from reference TRBV9 and TRBJ1-6, reads DSGVTQTPKHLITATGQRVTLRCSPRSGDLSVYWYQQSLDQGLQFLIQYYNGEERAKGNILERFSAQQFPDLHSELNLSSLELGDSALYFCASSVGQTNSPLHFGNGTRLTVT.

This clonotype occurred a few times. The chain joins TRBV19 to TRBJ1-1; D is uncertain. Germline V gene data show CDR1 as LNHDA and CDR2 as SQIVND (reference sequence). CDR3 length: 14 amino acids. V lost 5 bases and J 3 bases, leaving 13 bases between the germline ends. CDR3 nucleotide sequence: TGTGCCAGTAGTGACACCCGCCGTGACACTGAAGCTTTCTTT. Its protein product is CASSDTRRDTEAFF.

There are a few counts of this clonotype. The V and J genes are TRBV10-3 and TRBJ2-1, with D unresolved. The CDR3 extends over 13 amino acids. CDR1 ENHRY and CDR2 SYGVKD come from the germline V gene. The V gene lost 2 bases and the J gene lost 5 bases, with 7 bases spanning the gap. In DNA, the CDR3 is TGTGCCATCAGTGAGCCTGGGAACAATGAGCAGTTCTTC. Translation: CAISEPGNNEQFF.

This clonotype has ten or more counts. This CDR3 reads CASSAQGGGSSGNTIYF. In DNA form, the CDR3 reads TGTGCCAGCAGCGCCCAAGGCGGCGGAAGCTCTGGAAACACCATATATTTT. This chain links TRBV7-2 with TRBJ1-3, with D unclear. Germline V gene lookup returns CDR1 SGHTA and CDR2 FQGNSA. Trimming removed 5 bases at V and 0 bases at J, with 17 bases between. The CDR3 is 17 amino acids.

This clonotype was seen a handful of times. The gene calls are TRBV7-9 and TRBJ2-3, with D perhaps matching TRBD2 (6 bases). This CDR3 is 17 amino acids long. The V end was cut by 1 base, the J end by 6 bases, with 20 bases between. Germline V lookup: CDR1 SEHNR, CDR2 FQNEAQ (reference sequence). As DNA, the CDR3 is TGTGCCAGCAGCTTAGGAAGAACGGGGTTGACTAGGGATACGCAGTATTTT. This translates into CASSLGRTGLTRDTQYF.

The chain carries TRBV2 and TRBJ2-5; 12 bases line up with TRBD1. The V segment lost 3 bases and the J segment 5 bases; nucleotides outside the gene matches: 4. The germline V gene has CDR1 SNHLY and CDR2 FYNNEI. This CDR3 has 15 residues. For the CDR3, the DNA is TGTGCCAGCAGTGATGGGACAGGGGGCAGGGAGACCCAGTACTTC. Translation gives CASSDGTGGRETQYF.

This clonotype has at least ten counts. The rearrangement joins TRBV18 to TRBJ2-7; D unresolved. Trimming cost V 2 bases and J 5 bases, with 16 bases left between them. The CDR3 consists of 15 residues. Germline V gives CDR1 KGHSH, CDR2 LQKENI. CDR3 sequence reads: CASSPIAASPHEQYF. The CDR3 DNA reads TGTGCCAGCTCACCAATCGCAGCCTCCCCCCACGAGCAGTACTTC.

The CDR3 region is CASSPRGGGLSNQPQHF. DNA for the CDR3: TGTGCCAGCAGTCCCCGTGGAGGGGGCCTTAGCAATCAGCCCCAGCATTTT. The V and J genes are TRBV12-3 or TRBV12-4 and TRBJ1-5, with 7 positions matching TRBD1. The CDR3 covers 17 residues. J lost 0 bases, V lost 5 bases, and 10 bases had no gene match.

This clonotype has a handful of counts. V and J are TRBV12-3 or TRBV12-4 and TRBJ2-5; D call uncertain. This CDR3 comprises 14 residues. Trimming took off 2 bases at V and 4 bases at J, with 11 bases between the two ends. The CDR3 DNA follows: TGTGCCAGCAGTTTATTGAGGCCTCCAGAGACCCAGTACTTC. Protein: CASSLLRPPETQYF.

This clonotype has ten or more counts. The chain has TRBV7-6 and TRBJ1-1, with D unclear. Trimming shortened V by 0 bases and J by 4 bases, and 6 bases separated the two germline ends. Germline V gene sequence: CDR1 SGHVS, CDR2 FNYEAQ. The CDR3 loop spans 13 amino acids. DNA for the CDR3: TGTGCCAGCAGCTTAGCACCTGGCACTGAAGCTTTCTTT. Residues: CASSLAPGTEAFF.

The chain has TRBV19 and TRBJ1-5, with 11 bases aligning to TRBD1. Germline assignment: CDR1 LNHDA and CDR2 SQIVND (reference sequence). The CDR3 loop spans 15 amino acids. J gave up 6 bases and V 9 bases, and 10 bases lay outside the gene matches. The CDR3 sequence is CASRWGQGDLQPQHF. The CDR3 DNA is TGTGCCAGCCGGTGGGGACAGGGGGACCTTCAGCCCCAGCATTTT.

The CDR3 bases are TGTGCCAGCAGCTTCCCTCTTGGCAGGACCCTCTACGAGCAGTACTTC. Protein product: CASSFPLGRTLYEQYF. This chain links TRBV7-8 with TRBJ2-7; D is unclear. Trimming took 3 bases from V and 3 from J, leaving 18 bases between them. Germline V gene sequence: CDR1 SGHVS, CDR2 FQNEAQ. This CDR3 region has 16 residues.

This clonotype showed up many times. J is TRBJ1-2 and V is TRBV5-1; the match to TRBD1 covers 7 bases. Trimming cost V 0 bases and J 4 bases; bases outside gene matches: 9. Germline V gene data show CDR1 as SGHRS and CDR2 as YFSETQ. This CDR3 contains 16 residues. The CDR3 sequence is CASSLGGQASVYGYTF. The CDR3 DNA is TGCGCCAGCAGCTTGGGAGGACAGGCCTCGGTCTATGGCTACACCTTC.

The V call is TRBV27, the J call TRBJ1-1; D uncertain. Germline V gene sequence: CDR1 MNHEY, CDR2 SMNVEV (reference sequence). This CDR3 contains 14 residues. Trimming stripped 0 bases from V and 5 bases from J, with 10 bases between. The CDR3 DNA follows: TGTGCCAGCAGTTTATCGATAGGGAGGACTGAAGCTTTCTTT. Its translation is CASSLSIGRTEAFF.

CDR3 sequence (DNA): TGTGCCAGCAGTTCCAGGCCCGGATGGAACACTGAAGCTTTCTTT. Its protein product is CASSSRPGWNTEAFF. V is TRBV12-3 or TRBV12-4 and J is TRBJ1-1; D is unresolved. Trimming left V 4 bases short and J 1 base short, with 13 bases between. The CDR3 totals 15 residues.